Listed here are 21 T cell receptor beta chains from one sample, sequenced in a study of lymphopenia after photon versus proton radiotherapy. Sequencing used immunoSEQ multiplex PCR; TCRdb keeps in-frame clones, though not all of them. The sample lists fewer than 40,000 clones; approximately 95% were seen once. The specimen comprised peripheral blood, sampled from a patient treated with photon-based radiotherapy. The receptors stem from a woman aged 45-65 years with cholangiocarcinoma.

This clone was seen just once. This rearrangement joins TRBV9 to TRBJ1-1, with TRBD1 as a possible D gene (5 bases). The germline gives CDR1 SGDLS, CDR2 YYNGEE. The V end lost 4 bases, the J end lost 4 bases, and 17 bases lay between the germline ends. The CDR3 sequence is 15 residues long. CDR3 residues: CASSPGPNRGTEAFF. CDR3 sequence (DNA): TGTGCCAGCAGCCCAGGGCCCAACCGTGGCACTGAAGCTTTCTTT.

The V gene is TRBV7-2, the J gene TRBJ2-5; D not resolved. This CDR3 is built from 15 residues. In germline, CDR1 is SGHTA, CDR2 FQGNSA. Trimming removed 5 bases from V and 5 bases from J, with 18 bases in between. For the CDR3, the DNA is TGTGCCAGCAGCCCCCTAGGTAGTCGGTACGAGACCCAGTACTTC. Translation: CASSPLGSRYETQYF.

This clone has a single count. The chain uses TRBV19 and TRBJ2-1; 9 nucleotides line up with TRBD1. Trimming cost V 4 bases and J 7 bases; bases outside gene matches: 5. Germline CDR1 reads LNHDA; CDR2 reads SQIVND (reference sequence). The CDR3 is 14 residues long. CDR3 residues: CASSKDRGGNEQFF. The DNA of the CDR3 is TGTGCCAGTAGTAAGGACAGGGGAGGGAATGAGCAGTTCTTC.

The chain couples TRBV30 to TRBJ1-6; 7 positions match TRBD1. J lost 9 bases, V lost 0 bases, and 11 bases had no gene match. CDR1 is GTSNPN, CDR2 SVGIG, per germline (reference sequence). The CDR3 consists of 16 residues. CDR3 sequence (DNA): TGTGCCTGGAGTGTTTGGACAGGCTCCGGTGGTTCACCCCTCCACTTT. Protein: CAWSVWTGSGGSPLHF.

The genes are TRBV19 and TRBJ1-1; perhaps TRBD1 as D (6 bases). CDR3 size: 13 residues. Germline values: CDR1 LNHDA, CDR2 SQIVND (reference sequence). Trimming removed 6 bases from V and 8 bases from J, with 16 bases in between. The CDR3 DNA reads as TGTGCCAGTAGCCCAGAGGACAGAATGGAAGCTTTCTTT. Its translation: CASSPEDRMEAFF. Full variable domain (remainder filled in from reference TRBV19 and TRBJ1-1): DGGITQSPKYLFRKEGQNVTLSCEQNLNHDAMYWYRQDPGQGLRLIYYSQIVNDFQKGDIAEGYSVSREKKESFPLTVTSAQKNPTAFYLCASSPEDRMEAFFGQGTRLTVV.

V is TRBV2 and J is TRBJ1-6; 9 nucleotides line up with TRBD1. This CDR3 region has 15 residues. J gave up 10 bases and V 4 bases, and 8 bases lay outside the gene matches. Per the germline V gene, CDR1 is SNHLY and CDR2 is FYNNEI. The CDR3 here is CASSGTGQGLSPLHF. The CDR3, as DNA: TGTGCCAGCAGTGGGACTGGACAGGGGCTATCACCCCTCCACTTT.

The J gene is TRBJ2-7, the V gene TRBV5-6, with 7 nucleotides matching TRBD1. With 0 bases clipped from V and 1 base from J, the junction kept 4 bases outside the gene matches. Per germline, CDR1 SGHDT and CDR2 YYEEEE. The CDR3 extends over 15 amino acids. CDR3: CASSLVRDSSYEQYF. As DNA, the CDR3 is TGTGCCAGCAGCTTGGTCCGGGACAGTTCCTACGAGCAGTACTTC.

The chain employs TRBV5-4 and TRBJ2-1; TRBD2 agrees at 15 bases. Germline CDR1 is SGHNT and CDR2 is YYREEE (reference sequence). J gave up 8 bases and V 3 bases, and 6 bases lay outside the gene matches. The CDR3 has 16 amino acids. The CDR3 bases are TGTGCCAGCAGCTACGGACTAGCGGGGGGGAGTCATGAGCAGTTCTTC. As protein: CASSYGLAGGSHEQFF.

The rearrangement links TRBV6-6 to TRBJ2-7; TRBD1 agrees at 7 bases. The V segment lost 7 bases and the J segment 2 bases; nucleotides outside the gene matches: 5. The CDR3 loop spans 13 amino acids. Germline loops: CDR1 MNHNY, CDR2 SVGAGI (reference sequence). The CDR3 DNA reads TGTGCCAGCAAGGAGACAGGGACCTACGAGCAGTACTTC. It is translated as CASKETGTYEQYF.

This chain connects TRBV7-2 to TRBJ2-4, with 10 positions matching TRBD2. Germline CDR1 is SGHTA and CDR2 is FQGNSA. The V segment lost 2 bases and the J segment 6 bases; nucleotides outside the gene matches: 13. The CDR3 has 18 residues. As DNA, the CDR3 is TGTGCCAGCAGCTTAACCAAGCGGGGGGGTCTATCGGGAAACATTCAGTACTTC. It is translated as CASSLTKRGGLSGNIQYF.

A remark on this clone: Its ends do not fully match the called genes, so a read error is possible. The chain is built from TRBV20-1 and TRBJ1-1; 7 positions agree with TRBD1. The CDR3 loop spans 10 amino acids. Germline CDR1 and CDR2: DFQATT and SNEGSKA (reference sequence). The CDR3 here is CSAGDREAFF. CDR3 nucleotide sequence: TGCAGTGCTGGAGACAGGGAGGCTTTCTTT.

The DNA for the CDR3 is TGTGCCAGCAGCTCTGAAGCAGGGGGCCTTTGGGAAAAACTGTTTTTT. Amino acid sequence: CASSSEAGGLWEKLFF. This chain links TRBV7-9 with TRBJ1-4, with TRBD1 matching over 8 bases. The CDR3 is 16 amino acids. CDR1 SEHNR and CDR2 FQNEAQ come from the germline V gene (reference sequence). The trim removed 4 bases at V and 8 bases at J, leaving 12 bases unmatched.

The rearrangement joins TRBV18 to TRBJ1-1; TRBD1 is a possible D gene (6 bases). The CDR3 extends over 12 amino acids. Germline CDR1 and CDR2: KGHSH and LQKENI. Deletions cut 2 bases from V and 9 bases from J, with 10 bases between. The CDR3 bases are TGTGCCAGCTCACCATCACAGGGACAAGCTTTCTTT. Amino acids: CASSPSQGQAFF.

The V and J genes are TRBV28 and TRBJ1-5; 8 bases are a match to TRBD1. V gave up 2 bases and J gave up 1 base; unmatched junction bases: 4. Germline CDR1 is MDHEN and CDR2 is SYDVKM. CDR3 length: 16 amino acids. Here the CDR3 reads CASSLQGAGSNQPQHF. The CDR3 DNA follows: TGTGCCAGCAGTTTACAGGGGGCGGGAAGCAATCAGCCCCAGCATTTT.

The chain recombines TRBV27 with TRBJ2-7, with a weak D call TRBD2 (6 bases). CDR1 is MNHEY, CDR2 SMNVEV, per germline (reference sequence). V gave up 3 bases and J gave up 3 bases, with 12 bases separating them. The CDR3 sequence is 14 residues long. The CDR3 sequence is CASSLGQGGYEQYF. The CDR3 DNA is TGTGCCAGCAGTTTGGGGCAGGGAGGCTACGAGCAGTACTTC.

The V gene is TRBV7-2, the J gene TRBJ2-1; perhaps D is TRBD1 or TRBD2 (5 bases each). This CDR3 comprises 16 residues. V lost 2 bases to trimming and J lost 0 bases, with 11 bases between them. Per germline, CDR1 SGHTA and CDR2 FQGNSA. The CDR3 region has the DNA TGTGCCAGCAGCTTACCCACGGGGCTCTCCTACAATGAGCAGTTCTTC. Its protein product is CASSLPTGLSYNEQFF.

The chain couples TRBV19 to TRBJ1-4, with D perhaps TRBD1 (6 bases). CDR1 and CDR2 (germline): LNHDA, SQIVND (reference sequence). The CDR3 has 14 amino acids. Trimming took 5 bases from V and 7 from J, leaving 14 bases between them. The CDR3: CASSEGGLGEKLFF. In DNA, the CDR3 is TGTGCCAGTAGTGAAGGGGGATTGGGTGAAAAACTGTTTTTT.

The chain couples TRBV9 to TRBJ2-7; D is unclear. CDR1 is SGDLS, CDR2 YYNGEE, per germline. The CDR3 spans 13 residues. Deletions cut 4 bases from V and 0 bases from J, with 8 bases between. CDR3 sequence (DNA): TGTGCCAGCAGCCGAATGAGCTCCTACGAGCAGTACTTC. It codes for CASSRMSSYEQYF.

The rearrangement links TRBV20-1 to TRBJ1-2; D is undetermined. CDR1 DFQATT and CDR2 SNEGSKA come from the germline V gene (reference sequence). Trimming stripped 7 bases from V and 8 bases from J, with 11 bases between. The CDR3 has 10 residues. CDR3 DNA sequence: TGCAGTGTGGGTGGGTCCGGCTACACCTTC. Protein: CSVGGSGYTF.

This clone came up a few times. V and J are TRBV7-9 and TRBJ1-2; TRBD1 agrees at 7 bases. CDR1 and CDR2 (germline): SEHNR, FQNEAQ (reference sequence). The V gene end was trimmed by 8 bases and the J gene end by 3 bases; junction bases not matched to a gene: 21. The CDR3 is 18 residues long. This CDR3 is CASAGGPLEGAPYYGYTF. CDR3 in DNA: TGTGCCAGCGCTGGAGGACCTCTGGAGGGGGCCCCCTACTATGGCTACACCTTC.

The V call is TRBV5-5, the J call TRBJ1-1, with D unresolved. Germline loops: CDR1 SGHKS, CDR2 YYEKEE (reference sequence). Trimming removed 2 bases from V and 1 base from J, with 6 bases in between. The CDR3 spans 13 residues. The CDR3 DNA follows: TGTGCCAGCAGCTTATTGTGGAACACTGAAGCTTTCTTT. Its translation is CASSLLWNTEAFF. Full variable domain (outside the CDR3, taken from reference TRBV5-5 and TRBJ1-1): DAGVTQSPTHLIKTRGQQVTLRCSPISGHKSVSWYQQVLGQGPQFIFQYYEKEERGRGNFPDRFSARQFPNYSSELNVNALLLGDSALYLCASSLLWNTEAFFGQGTRLTVV.